This T cell receptor beta chain was retrieved from a study of identical twins. Findings and limits, study-wide: Clonotypes of the beta chain that were abundant in cord blood carried fewer insertions (memory repertoires showed none).

At least ten counts were recorded for this clonotype. Its antigen remains unknown. MiXCR, applied by TCRdb to the 5' RACE reads, yields one record per CDR3 protein. The table has around 250,000 distinct CDR3 sequences, about 7% seen once; the top ten hold under 4%. Germline CDR1 reads MGHDK; CDR2 reads SYGVNS. CDR3 length equals 13 residues. J lost 5 bases, V lost 4 bases, and 2 bases had no gene match. The donor group consisted entirely of healthy Caucasians. The same sample was also studied in work on yellow fever vaccine responses in identical twins.

V gene TRBV25-1 combines with J gene TRBJ2-7, with TRBD1 matching 10 bases. The TCR originated in a woman under 30 in good health. The sequenced material came from memory (CD45RO+) T cells sorted from blood. The CDR3 DNA is TGTGCCAGCAGTGGGGACAGGGGCCACGAGCAGTACTTC. Residues: CASSGDRGHEQYF.